The entry that follows covers one TCR beta chain sequence. Its specificity is not known. V was pared by 4 bases and J by 1 base, with 14 bases of the junction left unmatched. The germline CDR1 and CDR2 sequences are SGHRS and YFSETQ. The CDR3 sequence is 17 residues long. Clones were sequenced by immunoSEQ multiplex PCR, and TCRdb holds only the in-frame ones, with some missing. The sample consists of some 120,000 clones, just under 90% of them appearing once. The data were taken from a study of cytomegalovirus exposure and HLA in healthy donors. The overall study: The use of the same platform for the approximately 110 validation repertoires and the approximately 670 first-cohort repertoires was reported by a later analysis. Findings of the study overall: Rarity held for most TCR sequences, but there were some public TCRs that occurred in many donors. It was approximately 160 TCR beta chains that were listed as cytomegalovirus-associated. Reported performance of the classifier showed diagnosis of cytomegalovirus status with high specificity and sensitivity.

The chain links TRBV5-1 to TRBJ2-7; 7 nucleotides agree with TRBD2. The TCR comes from a man aged 25 to 40 in good health and CMV-seronegative. Material: PBMCs. The CDR3 is CASSPRPGGGTSYEQYF. The CDR3 DNA reads as TGCGCCAGCAGCCCCCGGCCGGGCGGGGGAACTTCCTACGAGCAGTACTTC.